The T cell receptor beta chain under discussion was sequenced for a study of cytomegalovirus exposure and HLA in healthy donors. A note on this clone: The antigen remains unidentified.

Regarding the study as a whole: Cytomegalovirus status was reportedly diagnosed by the classifier with high sensitivity and specificity. Accurate predictions that matched the HLA-A and HLA-B alleles of most subjects were reportedly made from TCR beta sequences. A later analysis showed TCR association rates differing by HLA locus, peaking at DRB1 and lowest at HLA-C. Three of the chains that were CMV-associated were confirmed in vitro to be specific for CMV antigens.

Germline values: CDR1 SNHLY, CDR2 FYNNEI. This CDR3 comprises 14 residues. Germline trimming cut 6 bases from V and 5 bases from J; bases unmatched to any gene: 7. The PCR used 60 Vbeta and 13 Jbeta primers. Only in-frame clones appear in the TCRdb table, and some are missing; sequencing was by immunoSEQ multiplex PCR. Here the sample spans about 110,000 clones, about 79% being singletons. The genes are TRBV2 and TRBJ2-5; 9 bases are a match to TRBD1. This TCR was recovered from a woman aged 18-29 years in good health and CMV-seropositive. Material: PBMCs. The CDR3 sequence: CASRVDRGWETQYF. DNA of the CDR3: TGTGCCAGCAGGGTGGACAGGGGTTGGGAGACCCAGTACTTC. Supplemented by reference TRBV2 and TRBJ2-5, the full variable domain reads EPEVTQTPSHQVTQMGQEVILRCVPISNHLYFYWYRQILGQKVEFLVSFYNNEISEKSEIFDDQFSVERPDGSNFTLKIRSTKLEDSAMYFCASRVDRGWETQYFGPGTRLLVL.